Following are 18 T cell receptor beta chains from one sample sequenced in a study of blood T cell repertoires in COVID-19. Data came from immunoSEQ multiplex PCR; TCRdb stores just in-frame clones and leaves some out. This sample has approximately 90,000 clones, with approximately 86% found just once. The specimen sequenced was peripheral blood. These receptors all stem from a human donor in a cohort sampled during active COVID-19.

The rearrangement joins TRBV6-2 or TRBV6-3 to TRBJ2-5, with a weak D call TRBD1 (5 bases). With 4 bases removed from V and 0 bases from J, the gap between germline ends came to 9 bases. The CDR3 loop spans 14 amino acids. Germline V lookup: CDR1 MNHEY, CDR2 SVGEGT. The CDR3 loop is CASSSTAYQETQYF. In DNA, the CDR3 is TGTGCCAGCAGTTCGACAGCGTACCAAGAGACCCAGTACTTC.

V and J are TRBV5-1 and TRBJ2-7; 8 positions agree with TRBD2. Germline assignment: CDR1 SGHRS and CDR2 YFSETQ. The CDR3 has 15 amino acids. V was pared by 0 bases and J by 5 bases, with 7 bases of the junction left unmatched. The CDR3 bases are TGCGCCAGCAGCTTGGCCAAGCGGGAGATCAACGAGCAGTACTTC. Translated: CASSLAKREINEQYF.

CDR3 sequence (DNA): TGTGCCAGCAGCGATGGACAGTCTGAAGCTTTCTTT. Protein: CASSDGQSEAFF. The chain uses TRBV28 and TRBJ1-1; possibly TRBD1 for D (6 bases). The germline gives CDR1 MDHEN, CDR2 SYDVKM. This CDR3 has 12 residues. Trimming pared 6 bases from V and 6 bases from J, leaving 11 bases between.

Many counts were recorded for this clone. This chain uses TRBV7-9 with TRBJ2-7, with D maybe TRBD2 (6 bases). CDR1 SEHNR and CDR2 FQNEAQ come from the germline V gene (reference sequence). The CDR3 loop spans 12 amino acids. Trimming pared 1 base from V and 6 bases from J, leaving 7 bases between. CDR3 sequence: CASSLETSEQYF. The CDR3 DNA reads TGTGCCAGCAGCTTAGAGACTAGCGAGCAGTACTTC.

V and J are TRBV4-3 and TRBJ2-1; D gene unclear. There are 15 residues in the CDR3. Germline V gives CDR1 LGHNA, CDR2 YSLEER. Trimming left V 0 bases short and J 0 bases short, with 6 bases between. CDR3 in amino acids: CASSQDWSSYNEQFF. CDR3 coding DNA: TGCGCCAGCAGCCAAGACTGGAGCTCCTACAATGAGCAGTTCTTC.

The V call is TRBV7-9, the J call TRBJ2-1, with TRBD1 matching 7 bases. From germline, CDR1 is SEHNR and CDR2 FQNEAQ (reference sequence). The CDR3 contains 15 residues. The V and J ends lost 6 bases and 2 bases, in that order; junction bases with no gene match: 7. The CDR3 region has the DNA TGTGCCAGCAGTCCCCCCGGGACAGCCTACAATGAGCAGTTCTTC. Encoded protein: CASSPPGTAYNEQFF. Supplemented by reference TRBV7-9 and TRBJ2-1, the full variable domain reads DTGVSQNPRHKITKRGQNVTFRCDPISEHNRLYWYRQTLGQGPEFLTYFQNEAQLEKSRLLSDRFSAERPKGSFSTLEIQRTEQGDSAMYLCASSPPGTAYNEQFFGPGTRLTVL.

The J gene is TRBJ2-3, the V gene TRBV5-5; 7 bases are shared with TRBD2. CDR3 length equals 15 residues. Germline CDR1 and CDR2: SGHKS and YYEKEE (reference sequence). With 1 base clipped from V and 0 bases from J, the junction kept 2 bases outside the gene matches. This CDR3 is CASSLLSGSTDTQYF. The DNA of the CDR3 is TGTGCCAGCAGCTTGCTTAGCGGGAGCACAGATACGCAGTATTTT. Full variable domain (rest looked up from reference TRBV5-5 and TRBJ2-3): DAGVTQSPTHLIKTRGQQVTLRCSPISGHKSVSWYQQVLGQGPQFIFQYYEKEERGRGNFPDRFSARQFPNYSSELNVNALLLGDSALYLCASSLLSGSTDTQYFGPGTRLTVL.

The chain uses TRBV3-1 (or the pseudogene TRBV3-2) and TRBJ1-6, with 8 bases that match TRBD1. Germline-derived CDR1 and CDR2 are LGHDT and YNNKEL (reference sequence). Germline trimming cut 1 base from V and 5 bases from J; bases unmatched to any gene: 1. CDR3 length: 15 residues. The CDR3 DNA reads TGTGCCAGCAGCCAAGTGACAGGGGATAATTCACCCCTCCACTTT. Encoded protein: CASSQVTGDNSPLHF.

V is TRBV28 and J is TRBJ1-4; D uncertain. CDR3 size: 13 residues. Germline V lookup: CDR1 MDHEN, CDR2 SYDVKM. The V gene lost 8 bases and the J gene lost 8 bases, with 15 bases spanning the gap. CDR3 sequence reads: CASLDGGGEKLFF. CDR3 DNA sequence: TGTGCCAGCCTGGACGGCGGAGGAGAAAAACTGTTTTTT. The whole variable domain, remainder taken from reference TRBV28 and TRBJ1-4, is DVKVTQSSRYLVKRTGEKVFLECVQDMDHENMFWYRQDPGLGLRLIYFSYDVKMKEKGDIPEGYSVSREKKERFSLILESASTNQTSMYLCASLDGGGEKLFFGSGTQLSVL.

The chain is built from TRBV19 and TRBJ2-2; D is perhaps TRBD2 (5 bases). Between the trimmed V and J ends, which lost 6 bases and 2 bases, there was a span of 10 bases. This CDR3 spans 14 amino acids. The germline CDR1 and CDR2 sequences are LNHDA and SQIVND (reference sequence). For the CDR3, the DNA is TGTGCCAGTAGGACCGGGGTAAACACCGGGGAGCTGTTTTTT. Translation gives CASRTGVNTGELFF.

The genes are TRBV6-2 or TRBV6-3 and TRBJ2-7; 8 bases map to TRBD1. Losses at the gene ends were 2 bases for V and 0 bases for J; bases not matched to a gene: 6. The CDR3 totals 16 residues. Germline assignment: CDR1 MNHEY and CDR2 SVGEGT. Written as DNA, the CDR3 is TGTGCCAGCAGTTACCGCGTGGGACAGGTCTCCTACGAGCAGTACTTC. Its protein is CASSYRVGQVSYEQYF.

V usage is TRBV9 and J usage is TRBJ2-3, with D possibly being TRBD1 (6 bases). The V gene lost 4 bases and the J gene lost 4 bases, with 13 bases spanning the gap. The CDR3 runs to 14 residues. Germline loops: CDR1 SGDLS, CDR2 YYNGEE. The CDR3 DNA reads TGTGCCAGCAGCCCTCAGGGGTTTCCAGATACGCAGTATTTT. Translating it yields CASSPQGFPDTQYF.

The gene calls are TRBV6-2 or TRBV6-3 and TRBJ2-7; D is possibly TRBD1 (5 bases). Per the germline V gene, CDR1 is MNHEY and CDR2 is SVGEGT. With 0 bases removed from V and 2 bases from J, the gap between germline ends came to 20 bases. The CDR3 loop spans 18 amino acids. The CDR3 DNA is TGTGCCAGCAGTTACTCGCCCCGCTCCCAGGGCGTGACCTACGAGCAGTACTTC. The encoded protein is CASSYSPRSQGVTYEQYF.

The chain joins TRBV19 to TRBJ1-5; D is unclear. CDR1 and CDR2 (germline): LNHDA, SQIVND (reference sequence). V lost 6 bases and J lost 7, with 13 bases in between. The CDR3 extends over 13 amino acids. The chain's CDR3 is CASRSSSWQPQHF. DNA for the CDR3: TGTGCCAGTAGATCGAGTAGCTGGCAGCCCCAGCATTTT.

This CDR3 is CASSSTSVGEQFF. The DNA of the CDR3 is TGTGCCAGCAGTTCCACTAGCGTGGGTGAGCAGTTCTTC. The V gene is TRBV6-5, the J gene TRBJ2-1, with TRBD2 matching 7 bases. CDR3 length equals 13 residues. V was pared by 4 bases and J by 9 bases, with 6 bases of the junction left unmatched. The germline V gene has CDR1 MNHEY and CDR2 SVGAGI.

This sequence joins TRBV5-1 and TRBJ2-1; possible D gene TRBD1, 5 bases. From germline, CDR1 is SGHRS and CDR2 YFSETQ. Trimming stripped 7 bases from V and 4 bases from J, with 21 bases between. The CDR3 is 16 residues long. The CDR3 DNA is TGCGCCAGCTACCGATCTGGGGCGAAACGATACAATGAGCAGTTCTTC. It yields the protein CASYRSGAKRYNEQFF.

The count of this clone is one. The J gene is TRBJ2-1, the V gene TRBV5-1; 9 positions agree with TRBD2. Germline CDR1 reads SGHRS; CDR2 reads YFSETQ. J lost 6 bases, V lost 2 bases, and 6 bases had no gene match. The CDR3 has 15 amino acids. DNA for the CDR3: TGCGCCAGCAGCTTAATGCCTAGCGGGACCAATGAGCAGTTCTTC. This sequence encodes CASSLMPSGTNEQFF.

CDR3 bases: TGCGCCAGTCAGTACAGGGATCTCATGGGCGGGGAGCTGTTTTTT. As protein: CASQYRDLMGGELFF. This chain joins TRBV5-1 and TRBJ2-2, with D perhaps TRBD1 (6 bases). Germline V gene sequence: CDR1 SGHRS, CDR2 YFSETQ. CDR3 length equals 15 residues. The V end was cut by 8 bases, the J end by 7 bases, with 21 bases between. Complete variable domain (other parts from reference TRBV5-1 and TRBJ2-2): KAGVTQTPRYLIKTRGQQVTLSCSPISGHRSVSWYQQTPGQGLQFLFEYFSETQRNKGNFPGRFSGRQFSNSRSEMNVSTLELGDSALYLCASQYRDLMGGELFFGEGSRLTVL.